Each of the 24 T cell receptor beta chains below was sequenced from the same sample in a study of a mutant IDH1 vaccine in newly diagnosed glioma (dated by TCRdb to about 2021). The antigens for these receptors are not known. Libraries were made using the immunoSEQ multiplex PCR assay. This is the immuneACCESS table as TCRdb keeps it, with only in-frame sequences that have V and J called. A part of the clones is gone; compared with another copy, unresolved V genes explain less than half, and the rest is unexplained. The sample contains about 83,000 clones, roughly four fifths of them found a single time. The ten largest clones capture 5.2% of the sample. This specimen's time point label, per the study, means: week 47, end of study. Every vaccine dose consisted of 300 ug of a 20-mer mutant IDH1 peptide in Montanide, administered subcutaneously together with topical imiquimod. The specimen was PBMCs, collected from a glioma patient whose treatment included an IDH1 peptide vaccine. These TCRs come from a man between 40 and 49 years old with glioma.

The J gene is TRBJ1-6, the V gene TRBV10-3; D unresolved. V dropped 5 bases and J dropped 8 bases, with 10 bases sitting between them. The CDR3 is 13 amino acids. The germline V gene has CDR1 ENHRY and CDR2 SYGVKD. In nucleotides, the CDR3 is TGTGCCATCAGTACGGACTCGGATTCACCCCTCCACTTT. This translates into CAISTDSDSPLHF.

This rearrangement joins TRBV19 to TRBJ1-5; D uncertain. The CDR3 contains 14 residues. Germline V CDR1 and CDR2: LNHDA, SQIVND (reference sequence). V gave up 3 bases and J gave up 3 bases, with 9 bases separating them. The CDR3 spells CASSMVVNNQPQHF. The DNA of the CDR3 is TGTGCCAGTAGTATGGTAGTCAACAATCAGCCCCAGCATTTT.

The chain combines TRBV23-1 with TRBJ2-1, with TRBD2 identical over 14 bases. TRBV23-1 is classed as an ORF, of uncertain function. Losses at the gene ends were 4 bases for V and 8 bases for J; bases not matched to a gene: 16. The CDR3 has 19 residues. The CDR3 DNA follows: TGCGCCAGCAGTCCCCCGCGACTAGCGGGGGGGGATTGGGGCGATGAGCAGTTCTTC. As protein: CASSPPRLAGGDWGDEQFF.

This chain joins TRBV2 and TRBJ2-1; 10 nucleotides match TRBD2. CDR3 length equals 16 residues. V trimming: 2 bases; J trimming: 8 bases; junction bases outside the gene matches: 9. Germline lookup yields CDR1 SNHLY and CDR2 FYNNEI. CDR3 in amino acids: CASSERGLAGVDEQFF. The CDR3 region has the DNA TGTGCCAGCAGTGAAAGGGGTCTAGCGGGAGTGGATGAGCAGTTCTTC.

The chain has TRBV21-1 and TRBJ1-1. TRBV21-1 is described as a pseudogene. The CDR3 is made up of 16 amino acids. Here the CDR3 reads CASRRFSGVLNTEAFF. In DNA, the CDR3 is TGTGCCAGCCGCCGGTTCTCGGGGGTTTTGAACACTGAAGCTTTCTTT.

This clone was observed once. The V call is TRBV7-2, the J call TRBJ2-3; 7 bases match TRBD2. J was trimmed by 4 bases and V by 1 base; bases with no gene match: 8. From germline, CDR1 is SGHTA and CDR2 FQGNSA. The CDR3 sequence is 16 residues long. DNA for the CDR3: TGTGCCAGCAGCTTAGGAAGGACTAGAGGGGCAGATACGCAGTATTTT. This gives the protein CASSLGRTRGADTQYF.

The V call is TRBV6-5, the J call TRBJ2-2; 7 bases are a match to TRBD2. The germline V gene encodes CDR1 MNHEY and CDR2 SVGAGI. The V segment lost 7 bases and the J segment 7 bases; nucleotides outside the gene matches: 6. The CDR3 length is 13 residues. CDR3 region: CASTYWGGGELFF. CDR3 nucleotide sequence: TGTGCCAGCACGTACTGGGGGGGCGGGGAGCTGTTTTTT.

The chain couples TRBV29-1 to TRBJ1-5; possible D gene TRBD1, 6 bases. The V gene's germline CDR1 is SQVTM and CDR2 ANQGSEA. There are 14 residues in the CDR3. V shed 6 bases and J shed 4 bases, with 16 bases lying between them. The CDR3 here is CSVQTGHINQPQHF. In DNA form, the CDR3 reads TGCAGCGTCCAAACGGGACACATAAATCAGCCCCAGCATTTT.

This clone has just a few counts. CDR3 residues: CASSPYCQELFF. The CDR3 nucleotides read TGTGCCAGCAGCCCCTACTGTCAGGAGCTGTTTTTT. The V gene is TRBV14, the J gene TRBJ2-2; D not resolved. The V gene's germline CDR1 is SGHDN and CDR2 FVKESK. Trimming pared 4 bases from V and 10 bases from J, leaving 10 bases between. This CDR3 contains 12 residues.

The chain joins TRBV4-2 to TRBJ2-1; TRBD1 aligns across 7 bases. Trimming removed 5 bases from V and 5 bases from J; junction bases left unmatched: 12. CDR3 size: 16 residues. Per germline, CDR1 LGHNA and CDR2 YNFKEQ. The CDR3 DNA reads TGTGCCAGCAGCAACTCCGGGACAGCCCCTAACAATGAGCAGTTCTTC. As protein: CASSNSGTAPNNEQFF.

This chain links TRBV9 with TRBJ2-3; the D gene is possibly TRBD2 (6 bases). The CDR3 is made up of 15 amino acids. The ends were cut back, 3 bases at V and 0 bases at J, with 11 bases in the middle. CDR1 is SGDLS, CDR2 YYNGEE, per germline. The CDR3 is CASSELAASTDTQYF. The DNA for the CDR3 is TGTGCCAGCAGCGAACTAGCAGCTAGCACAGATACGCAGTATTTT. Complete variable domain (other parts from reference TRBV9 and TRBJ2-3): DSGVTQTPKHLITATGQRVTLRCSPRSGDLSVYWYQQSLDQGLQFLIQYYNGEERAKGNILERFSAQQFPDLHSELNLSSLELGDSALYFCASSELAASTDTQYFGPGTRLTVL.

The gene calls are TRBV5-4 and TRBJ2-2; the D is unclear. V was clipped by 4 bases and J by 4 bases, with 2 bases between them. The CDR3 totals 11 residues. Germline values: CDR1 SGHNT, CDR2 YYREEE (reference sequence). CDR3 sequence (DNA): TGTGCCAGCAGCCGCACCGGGGAGCTGTTTTTT. It is translated as CASSRTGELFF.

As DNA, the CDR3 is TGTGCCATCAGTGAGTCAGACGGCCTGGGGCCCTACGAGCAGTACTTC. Amino acids: CAISESDGLGPYEQYF. The rearrangement links TRBV10-3 to TRBJ2-7; possibly TRBD1 for D (5 bases). Per germline, CDR1 ENHRY and CDR2 SYGVKD. CDR3 length: 16 amino acids. The ends were cut back, 0 bases at V and 2 bases at J, with 14 bases in the middle.

This clone is a singleton in its sample. V usage is TRBV6-1 and J usage is TRBJ2-1; D not resolved. Between the trimmed V and J ends, which lost 2 bases and 0 bases, there was a span of 8 bases. The germline V gene encodes CDR1 MNHNS and CDR2 SASEGT. The CDR3 sequence is 15 residues long. DNA of the CDR3: TGTGCCAGCAGTGAATTGCGGAGCTCCTACAATGAGCAGTTCTTC. Residues: CASSELRSSYNEQFF.

V and J are TRBV4-2 and TRBJ2-1, with D maybe TRBD1 (6 bases). The CDR3 length is 14 residues. Trimming took off 3 bases at V and 6 bases at J, with 12 bases between the two ends. The germline V gene has CDR1 LGHNA and CDR2 YNFKEQ. Here the CDR3 reads CASSQGARGNEQFF. In DNA form, the CDR3 reads TGTGCCAGCAGCCAGGGGGCTCGGGGCAATGAGCAGTTCTTC.

This chain connects TRBV6-6 to TRBJ2-5, with D possibly matching TRBD1 (5 bases). TRBJ2-7 explains the end of the DNA better; the J call may be wrong. This CDR3 is 15 amino acids long. The germline CDR1 and CDR2 sequences are MNHNY and SVGAGI (reference sequence). The CDR3 loop reads CASSYGQGGSYEQYF. The CDR3 bases are TGTGCCAGCAGTTACGGCCAGGGTGGCTCCTACGAGCAGTACTTC.

The CDR3 protein is CASTPRRGVGYTF. CDR3 sequence (DNA): TGTGCCAGCACTCCCCGGAGGGGGGTTGGCTACACCTTC. The V and J genes are TRBV5-6 and TRBJ1-2, with D tentatively TRBD1 (6 bases). V lost 6 bases and J lost 7, with 16 bases in between. Germline assignment: CDR1 SGHDT and CDR2 YYEEEE. CDR3 size: 13 residues.

The chain carries TRBV4-2 and TRBJ2-3, with TRBD2 matching 14 bases. V trimming: 2 bases; J trimming: 6 bases; junction bases outside the gene matches: 4. CDR3 size: 16 residues. Germline V gene lookup returns CDR1 LGHNA and CDR2 YNFKEQ. CDR3 region: CASSQQTSGGADTQYF. CDR3 in DNA: TGTGCCAGCAGCCAACAGACTAGCGGGGGGGCCGATACGCAGTATTTT.

As for this clone: Other DNA sequences in the same sample also yield this CDR3. The V call is TRBV7-6, the J call TRBJ2-5, with D possibly matching TRBD2 (6 bases). Trimming took 1 base from V and 5 from J, leaving 8 bases between them. This CDR3 is built from 13 residues. The germline V gene has CDR1 SGHVS and CDR2 FNYEAQ. The CDR3: CASSLGGGETQYF. For the CDR3, the DNA is TGTGCCAGCAGCTTAGGTGGGGGGGAGACCCAGTACTTC.

V is TRBV9 and J is TRBJ2-5; D gene ambiguous. This CDR3 spans 13 amino acids. Germline V gives CDR1 SGDLS, CDR2 YYNGEE. Deletions cut 2 bases from V and 5 bases from J, with 10 bases between. CDR3 amino acids: CASSVSSAETQYF. In nucleotides, the CDR3 is TGTGCCAGCAGCGTCTCCTCGGCGGAGACCCAGTACTTC.

The chain uses TRBV7-4 and TRBJ2-7; 9 bases are a match to TRBD2. The CDR3 runs 18 residues. Unmatched junction bases numbered 10, after V lost 1 base and J lost 0 bases. Germline loops: CDR1 SGHVT, CDR2 SQSDAQ. The CDR3 reads CASSLERGAPLSSYEQYF. The CDR3, as DNA: TGTGCCAGCAGCTTAGAGCGGGGGGCCCCCTTGAGCTCCTACGAGCAGTACTTC.

This chain uses TRBV2 with TRBJ2-5, with 7 bases identical to TRBD2. With V trimmed by 3 bases and J by 4 bases, 5 bases remained unmatched. Germline values: CDR1 SNHLY, CDR2 FYNNEI. This CDR3 has 14 residues. CDR3 in DNA: TGTGCCAGCAGTGATGCGGGAGTTTCAGAGACCCAGTACTTC. Its protein product is CASSDAGVSETQYF. The full variable domain, completed using reference TRBV2 and TRBJ2-5, is EPEVTQTPSHQVTQMGQEVILRCVPISNHLYFYWYRQILGQKVEFLVSFYNNEISEKSEIFDDQFSVERPDGSNFTLKIRSTKLEDSAMYFCASSDAGVSETQYFGPGTRLLVL.

The chain combines TRBV5-6 with TRBJ2-5; D is perhaps TRBD1 or TRBD2 (5 bases each). Germline V gene data show CDR1 as SGHDT and CDR2 as YYEEEE. V gave up 6 bases and J gave up 5 bases, with 20 bases separating them. The CDR3 consists of 15 residues. In DNA, the CDR3 is TGTGCCAGCACCCGGGCGGCAGGGAGAACGGAGACCCAGTACTTC. Encoded protein: CASTRAAGRTETQYF.

J is TRBJ2-3 and V is TRBV11-2, with 8 bases fitting TRBD2. This CDR3 has 17 residues. In germline, CDR1 is SGHAT, CDR2 FQNNGV. J gave up 2 bases and V 2 bases, and 9 bases lay outside the gene matches. CDR3 DNA: TGTGCCAGCAGCTTATCGGTTCTAGCGGGCAACACAGATACGCAGTATTTT. As protein: CASSLSVLAGNTDTQYF.